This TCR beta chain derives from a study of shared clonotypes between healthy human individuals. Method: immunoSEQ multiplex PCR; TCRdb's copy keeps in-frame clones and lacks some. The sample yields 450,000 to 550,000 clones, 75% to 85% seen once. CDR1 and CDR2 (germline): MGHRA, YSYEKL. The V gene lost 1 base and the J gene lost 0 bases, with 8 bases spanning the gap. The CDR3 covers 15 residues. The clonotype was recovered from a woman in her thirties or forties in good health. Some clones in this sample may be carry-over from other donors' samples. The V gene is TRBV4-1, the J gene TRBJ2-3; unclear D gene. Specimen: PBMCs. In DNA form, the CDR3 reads TGCGCCAGCAGCCAAGGGCAGAGAAGCACAGATACGCAGTATTTT. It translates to CASSQGQRSTDTQYF.